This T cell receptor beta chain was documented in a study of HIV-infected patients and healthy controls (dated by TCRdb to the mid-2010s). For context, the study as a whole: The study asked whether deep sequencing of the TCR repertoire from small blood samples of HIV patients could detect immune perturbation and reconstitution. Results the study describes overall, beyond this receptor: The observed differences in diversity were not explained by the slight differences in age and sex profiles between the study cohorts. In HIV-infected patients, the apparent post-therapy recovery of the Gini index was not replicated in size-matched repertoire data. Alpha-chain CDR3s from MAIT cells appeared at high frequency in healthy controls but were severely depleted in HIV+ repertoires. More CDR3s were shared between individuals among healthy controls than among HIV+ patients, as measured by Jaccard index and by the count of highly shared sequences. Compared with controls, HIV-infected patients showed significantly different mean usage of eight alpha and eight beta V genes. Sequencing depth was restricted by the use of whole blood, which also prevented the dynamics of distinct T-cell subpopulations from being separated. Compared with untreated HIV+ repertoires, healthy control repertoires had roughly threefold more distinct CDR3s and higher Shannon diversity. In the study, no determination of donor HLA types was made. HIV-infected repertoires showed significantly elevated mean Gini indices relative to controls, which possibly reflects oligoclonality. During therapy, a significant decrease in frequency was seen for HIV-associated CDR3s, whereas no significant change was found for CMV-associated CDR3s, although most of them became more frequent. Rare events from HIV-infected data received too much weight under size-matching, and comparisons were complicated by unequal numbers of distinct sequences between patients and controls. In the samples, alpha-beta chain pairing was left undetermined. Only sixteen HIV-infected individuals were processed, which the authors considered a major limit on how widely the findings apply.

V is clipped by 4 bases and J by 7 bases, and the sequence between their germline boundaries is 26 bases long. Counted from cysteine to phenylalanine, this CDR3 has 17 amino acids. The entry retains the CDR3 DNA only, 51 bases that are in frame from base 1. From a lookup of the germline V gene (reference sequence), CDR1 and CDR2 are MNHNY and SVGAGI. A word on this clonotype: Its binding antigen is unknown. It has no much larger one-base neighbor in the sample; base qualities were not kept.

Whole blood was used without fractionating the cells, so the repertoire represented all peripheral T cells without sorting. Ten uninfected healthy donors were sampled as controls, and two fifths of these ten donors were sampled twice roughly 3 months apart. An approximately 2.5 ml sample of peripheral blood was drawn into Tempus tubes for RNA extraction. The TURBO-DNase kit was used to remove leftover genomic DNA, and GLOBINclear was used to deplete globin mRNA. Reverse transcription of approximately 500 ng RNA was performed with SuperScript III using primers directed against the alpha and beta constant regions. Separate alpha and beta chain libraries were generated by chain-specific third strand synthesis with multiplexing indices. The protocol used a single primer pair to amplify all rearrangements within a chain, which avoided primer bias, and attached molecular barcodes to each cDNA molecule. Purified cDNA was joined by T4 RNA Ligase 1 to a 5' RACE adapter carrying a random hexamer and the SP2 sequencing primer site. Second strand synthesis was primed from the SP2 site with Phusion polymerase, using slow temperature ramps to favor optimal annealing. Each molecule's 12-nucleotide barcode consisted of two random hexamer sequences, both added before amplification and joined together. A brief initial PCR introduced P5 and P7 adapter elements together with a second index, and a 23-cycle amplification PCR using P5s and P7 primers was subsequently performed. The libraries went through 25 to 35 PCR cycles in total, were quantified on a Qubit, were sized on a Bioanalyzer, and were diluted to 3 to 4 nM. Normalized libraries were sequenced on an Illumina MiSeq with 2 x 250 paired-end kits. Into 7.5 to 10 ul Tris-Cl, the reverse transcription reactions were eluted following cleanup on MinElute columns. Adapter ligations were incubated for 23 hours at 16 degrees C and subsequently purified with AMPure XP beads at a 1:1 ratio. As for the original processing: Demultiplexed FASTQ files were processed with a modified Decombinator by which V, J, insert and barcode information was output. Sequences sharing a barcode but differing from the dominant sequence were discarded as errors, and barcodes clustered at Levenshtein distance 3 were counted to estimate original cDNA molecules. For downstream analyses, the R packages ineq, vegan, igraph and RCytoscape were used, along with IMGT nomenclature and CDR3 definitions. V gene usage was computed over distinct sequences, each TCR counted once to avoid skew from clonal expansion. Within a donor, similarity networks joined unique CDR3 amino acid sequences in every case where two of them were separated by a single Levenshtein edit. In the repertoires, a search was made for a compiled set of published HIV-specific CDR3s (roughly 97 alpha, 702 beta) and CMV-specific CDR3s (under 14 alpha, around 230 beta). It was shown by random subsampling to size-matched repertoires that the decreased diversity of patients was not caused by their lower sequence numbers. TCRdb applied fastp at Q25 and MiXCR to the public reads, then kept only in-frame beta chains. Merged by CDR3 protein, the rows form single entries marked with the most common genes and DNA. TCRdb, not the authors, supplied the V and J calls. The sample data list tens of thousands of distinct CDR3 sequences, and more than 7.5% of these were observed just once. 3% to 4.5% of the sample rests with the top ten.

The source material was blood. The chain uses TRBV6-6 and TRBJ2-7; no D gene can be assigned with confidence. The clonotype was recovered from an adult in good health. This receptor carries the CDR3 CASSSTDISRDKREQYF. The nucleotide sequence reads TGTGCCAGCAGTTCCACCGACATCTCAAGGGATAAGAGGGAGCAGTACTTC.